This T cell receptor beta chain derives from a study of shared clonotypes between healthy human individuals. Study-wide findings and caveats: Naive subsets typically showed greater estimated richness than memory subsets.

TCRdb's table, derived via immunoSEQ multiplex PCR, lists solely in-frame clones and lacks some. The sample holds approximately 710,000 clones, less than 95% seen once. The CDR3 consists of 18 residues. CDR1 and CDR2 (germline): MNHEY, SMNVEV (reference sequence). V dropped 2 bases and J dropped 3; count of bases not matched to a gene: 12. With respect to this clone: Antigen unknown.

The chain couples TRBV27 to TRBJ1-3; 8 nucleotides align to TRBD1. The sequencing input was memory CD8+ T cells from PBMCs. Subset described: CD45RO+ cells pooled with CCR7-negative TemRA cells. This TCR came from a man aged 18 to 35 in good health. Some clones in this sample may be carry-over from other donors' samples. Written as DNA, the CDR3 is TGTGCCAGCAGTTTACCCATAGGACAGGGAGCTGATGGAAACACCATATATTTT. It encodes CASSLPIGQGADGNTIYF.